This T cell receptor beta chain was recovered during a study of T cell responses to AZD1222 COVID-19 vaccine. CDR1 SGHNT and CDR2 YYREEE come from the germline V gene (reference sequence). Trimming took 6 bases from V and 6 from J; bases not matched to a gene: 6. The CDR3 has 14 amino acids. Assay: immunoSEQ multiplex PCR; the TCRdb copy retains only in-frame clones and omits some. The sample includes 140,000 to 150,000 clones, roughly 93% seen only once; the top ten take 9% to 15%. This chain links TRBV5-4 with TRBJ2-3, with 11 bases matching TRBD2. The starting material was peripheral blood, obtained after recovery from COVID-19. The sequence derives from an adult who had recovered from COVID-19. CDR3 DNA sequence: TGTGCCAGCAAACTAGCGGGAGAGGTGGATACGCAGTATTTT. Translation: CASKLAGEVDTQYF.